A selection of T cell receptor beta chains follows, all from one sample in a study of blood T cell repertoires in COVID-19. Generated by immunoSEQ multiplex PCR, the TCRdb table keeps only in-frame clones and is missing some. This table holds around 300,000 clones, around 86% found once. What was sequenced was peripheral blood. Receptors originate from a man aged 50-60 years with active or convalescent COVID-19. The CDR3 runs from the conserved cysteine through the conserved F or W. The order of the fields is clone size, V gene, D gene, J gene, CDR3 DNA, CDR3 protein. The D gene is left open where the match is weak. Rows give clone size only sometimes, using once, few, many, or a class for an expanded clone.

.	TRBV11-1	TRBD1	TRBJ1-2	TGTGCCAGCAGCTCCCGAGGAGGGGGCGACTATGGCTACACCTTC	CASSSRGGGDYGYTF
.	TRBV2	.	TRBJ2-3	TGTGCCAGCAGTGCTCAGGGTCCTTATCAGGATACGCAGTATTTT	CASSAQGPYQDTQYF
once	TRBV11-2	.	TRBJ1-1	TGTGCCAGCAGCCCTAACGGGATGCAGAACACTGAAGCTTTCTTT	CASSPNGMQNTEAFF
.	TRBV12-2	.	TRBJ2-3	TGTGCAAGTCGCTTCACTAGCGGGAGGGGCACAGATACGCAGTATTTT	CASRFTSGRGTDTQYF
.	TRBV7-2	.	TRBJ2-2	TGTGCCAGCAGCTCTCGGGCGGGGCCCTCGGGGGAGCTGTTTTTT	CASSSRAGPSGELFF
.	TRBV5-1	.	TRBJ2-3	TGCGCCAGCAGCTTGATGTTCGCGGGGAGCACAGATACGCAGTATTTT	CASSLMFAGSTDTQYF
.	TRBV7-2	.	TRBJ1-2	TGTGCCAGCAGCACCCACAGGGAGGGCTATGGCTACACCTTC	CASSTHREGYGYTF
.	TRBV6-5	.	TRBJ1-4	TGTGCCAGCAGTCGGGGAGGGCCTGGGGAAAAACTGTTTTTT	CASSRGGPGEKLFF
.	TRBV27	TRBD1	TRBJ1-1	TGTGCCAGCAGCTATACCGTCCCGGGACAGGGTTGGGGGACTGAAGCTTTCTTT	CASSYTVPGQGWGTEAFF
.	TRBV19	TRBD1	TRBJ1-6	TGTGCCAGTAGATTGAACGACAGGGCTAATTCACCCCTCCACTTT	CASRLNDRANSPLHF
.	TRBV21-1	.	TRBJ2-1	TGTGCCAGCAGCAAAGTAGTCGAGCGGGAGGATGGTGAGCAGTTCTTC	CASSKVVEREDGEQFF
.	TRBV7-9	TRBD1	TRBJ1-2	TGTGCCAGCAGCCATAGGGACAGGAAGACTAACTATGGCTACACCTTC	CASSHRDRKTNYGYTF
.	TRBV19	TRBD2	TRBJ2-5	TGTGCCAGTAAGGCGGGGGGAGAGACCCAGTACTTC	CASKAGGETQYF
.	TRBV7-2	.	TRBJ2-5	TGTGCCAGCAGCCCAGGACAGGGAGGGCAAGAGACCCAGTACTTC	CASSPGQGGQETQYF
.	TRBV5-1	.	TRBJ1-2	TGCGCCAGCAGCTTATTGGCGGTTAAGGGAGGCTATGGCTACACCTTC	CASSLLAVKGGYGYTF
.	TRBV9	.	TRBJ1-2	TGTGCCAGCAGCGTATTTGAGGGTGGAGACTATGGCTACACCTTC	CASSVFEGGDYGYTF
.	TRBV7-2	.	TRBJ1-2	TGTGCCAGCAGCTTAGTAGAGGGGAGGGATGGCTACACCTTC	CASSLVEGRDGYTF
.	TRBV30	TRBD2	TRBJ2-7	TGTGCCTGGACTACGGCGGGGGGAACCTACGAGCAGTACTTC	CAWTTAGGTYEQYF
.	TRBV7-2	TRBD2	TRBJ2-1	TGTGCCAGCAGCTTAGGGGTCGCTAGCGGGATCGGTGAGCAGTTCTTC	CASSLGVASGIGEQFF
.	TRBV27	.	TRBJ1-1	TGTGCCAGCAGTTTATATACAGGGTATATTAAAGTATTCTTT	CASSLYTGYIKVFF
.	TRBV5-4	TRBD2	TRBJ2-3	TGTGCCAGCAGCTTGGCCGGCAAACTAGCGGGAGGAGGGACAACGCAGTATTTT	CASSLAGKLAGGGTTQYF
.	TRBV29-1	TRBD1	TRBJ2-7	TGCAGCGTGGGGGACAGAGTCGACGAGCAGTACTTC	CSVGDRVDEQYF
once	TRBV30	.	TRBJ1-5	TGTGCCTGGAGTGTACAAGGGGCCGACGATCAGCCCCAGCATTTT	CAWSVQGADDQPQHF
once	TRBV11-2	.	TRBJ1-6	TGTGCCAGCAGCCTCCCAGGGCCCTCTCCCCTCCACTTT	CASSLPGPSPLHF
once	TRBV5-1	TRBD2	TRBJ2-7	TGCGCCAGCAGCCCTGGGACTACAAGCTCCTACGAGCAGTACTTC	CASSPGTTSSYEQYF
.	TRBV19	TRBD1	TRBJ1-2	TGTGCCAGTAGTATTAGCAGGGGGCGCCTTGGCTACACCTTC	CASSISRGRLGYTF
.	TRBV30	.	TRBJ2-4	TGTGCCTGGAGTGTACACCCCAAAAACATTCAGTACTTC	CAWSVHPKNIQYF
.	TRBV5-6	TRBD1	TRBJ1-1	TGTGCCAGCAGCTTGGGGGACAGCCGGCCCTACTTT	CASSLGDSRPYF
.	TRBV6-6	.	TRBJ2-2	TGTGCCAGCAGCGTACAGGGAATGGGGGTCGGGGAGCTGTTTTTT	CASSVQGMGVGELFF
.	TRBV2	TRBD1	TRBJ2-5	TGTGCCAGCAGTGAATGGACAGGGGTTCAAGAGACCCAGTACTTC	CASSEWTGVQETQYF
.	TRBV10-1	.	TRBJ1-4	TGCGCCAGCAGTGAGTCGAGCGAAAAACTGTTTTTT	CASSESSEKLFF
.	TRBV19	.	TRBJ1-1	TGTGCCAGTAGTACAGATCAGTGGACTTCTCCGAACACTGAAGCTTTCTTT	CASSTDQWTSPNTEAFF
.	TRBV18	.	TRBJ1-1	TGTGCCAGCTCACCGGGAGGGAGGAACACTGAAGCTTTCTTT	CASSPGGRNTEAFF
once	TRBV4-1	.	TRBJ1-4	TGCGCCAGCAGCCAAGAATCGGTTTATAATGAAAAACTGTTTTTT	CASSQESVYNEKLFF
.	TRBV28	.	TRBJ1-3	TGTGCCAGCAGTCCTCCCAGCTCTGGAAACACCATATATTTT	CASSPPSSGNTIYF
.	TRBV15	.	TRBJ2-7	TGTGCCACCAGCAGAGATAGAGCGGAGCAGTACTTC	CATSRDRAEQYF
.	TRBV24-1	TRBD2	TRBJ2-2	TGTGCCACCAGGGCGGGAGCATCCGGGGAGCTGTTTTTT	CATRAGASGELFF
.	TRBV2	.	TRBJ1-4	TGTGCCAGCAGGGGACCAGGGGCTAATGAAAAACTGTTTTTT	CASRGPGANEKLFF
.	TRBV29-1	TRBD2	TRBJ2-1	TGCAGCCTTGTGAGGGAGGGAGAGCAGTTCTTC	CSLVREGEQFF
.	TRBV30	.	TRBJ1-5	TGTGCCTGGAGTGTTCGGTGGGGAGATCAGCCCCAGCATTTT	CAWSVRWGDQPQHF
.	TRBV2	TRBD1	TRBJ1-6	TGTGCCAGCAGCACCCCGGGACAGGGAAGCTCACCCCTCCACTTT	CASSTPGQGSSPLHF
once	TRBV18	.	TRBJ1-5	TGTGCCAGCTCACCTCAGGGGCCCGGCGGCAATCAGCCCCAGCATTTT	CASSPQGPGGNQPQHF
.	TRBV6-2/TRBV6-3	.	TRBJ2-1	TGTGCCAGCAGTTCTGGGGGGGCCCACTACAATGAGCAGTTCTTC	CASSSGGAHYNEQFF
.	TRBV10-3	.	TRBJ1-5	TGTGCCATCAGTGAACAGCACAATAGCAATCAGCCCCAGCATTTT	CAISEQHNSNQPQHF
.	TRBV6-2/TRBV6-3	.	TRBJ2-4	TGTGCCAGCAGTTTCAGGGGCTTAGCCAAAAACATTCAGTACTTC	CASSFRGLAKNIQYF
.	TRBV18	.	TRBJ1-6	TGTGCCAGCTCACCCGGGGGGCGCGATTCACCCCTCCACTTT	CASSPGGRDSPLHF
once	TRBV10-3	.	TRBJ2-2	TGTGCCATCAGCGGAGAGGGGGACACCGGGGAGCTGTTTTTT	CAISGEGDTGELFF
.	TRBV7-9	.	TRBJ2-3	TGTGCCAGCAGCTTTTCTCTAAGCACAGATACGCAGTATTTT	CASSFSLSTDTQYF